This T cell receptor beta chain was sequenced during a study of cytomegalovirus exposure and HLA in healthy donors. Findings of the study overall: A later analysis associated 15,000 or so TCR beta sequences with HLA alleles at a 0.05 false discovery rate. There were three CMV-associated chains whose specificity for CMV antigens was confirmed in vitro.

This CDR3 region has 15 residues. J gave up 4 bases and V 2 bases, and 3 bases lay outside the gene matches. Germline assignment: CDR1 SGHRS and CDR2 YFSETQ. This clone occurred a few times. Its target is unknown. The PCR used 60 Vbeta and 13 Jbeta primers. Using immunoSEQ multiplex PCR, the repertoire was profiled, and TCRdb retains in-frame clones only, with some absent. The sample yields a few hundred thousand clones, 72% seen once. Sequenced: PBMCs. The chain recombines TRBV5-1 with TRBJ1-5, with TRBD1 identical over 10 bases. This sequence was found in a female donor in good health and CMV-seronegative. As DNA, the CDR3 is TGCGCCAGCAGCTTCGGGACAGGGGTGAATCAGCCCCAGCATTTT. Its translation is CASSFGTGVNQPQHF.